This T cell receptor beta chain appears in the sequencing data of a study of blood T cell repertoires in COVID-19. At the level of the study: There were acute and convalescent COVID-19 samples, and they came from the United States, Italy and Spain. T cells, B-cell-depleted T cells, or PBMCs supplied cDNA or gDNA.

This CDR3 has 14 residues. V was clipped by 6 bases and J by 2 bases, with 8 bases between them. Germline lookup yields CDR1 SNHLY and CDR2 FYNNEI. In the original processing: Cell counts per sample came from amplifying reference gene primers. The table came from immunoSEQ multiplex PCR; TCRdb's copy has only in-frame clones and leaves some out. That table furnishes V, J and clone size, whereas the DNA furnished D and trimming. This sample yields about 120,000 clones, of which around nine tenths are seen a single time; approximately 2.3% belongs to the top ten. The receptor was derived from a woman between 50 and 59 years old with acute or convalescent COVID-19. The specimen sequenced was peripheral blood. The chain employs TRBV2 and TRBJ2-6; no reliable D call. CDR3 amino acids: CASSDNAGANVLTF. The CDR3 DNA is TGTGCCAGCAGCGACAATGCTGGGGCCAACGTCCTGACTTTC.